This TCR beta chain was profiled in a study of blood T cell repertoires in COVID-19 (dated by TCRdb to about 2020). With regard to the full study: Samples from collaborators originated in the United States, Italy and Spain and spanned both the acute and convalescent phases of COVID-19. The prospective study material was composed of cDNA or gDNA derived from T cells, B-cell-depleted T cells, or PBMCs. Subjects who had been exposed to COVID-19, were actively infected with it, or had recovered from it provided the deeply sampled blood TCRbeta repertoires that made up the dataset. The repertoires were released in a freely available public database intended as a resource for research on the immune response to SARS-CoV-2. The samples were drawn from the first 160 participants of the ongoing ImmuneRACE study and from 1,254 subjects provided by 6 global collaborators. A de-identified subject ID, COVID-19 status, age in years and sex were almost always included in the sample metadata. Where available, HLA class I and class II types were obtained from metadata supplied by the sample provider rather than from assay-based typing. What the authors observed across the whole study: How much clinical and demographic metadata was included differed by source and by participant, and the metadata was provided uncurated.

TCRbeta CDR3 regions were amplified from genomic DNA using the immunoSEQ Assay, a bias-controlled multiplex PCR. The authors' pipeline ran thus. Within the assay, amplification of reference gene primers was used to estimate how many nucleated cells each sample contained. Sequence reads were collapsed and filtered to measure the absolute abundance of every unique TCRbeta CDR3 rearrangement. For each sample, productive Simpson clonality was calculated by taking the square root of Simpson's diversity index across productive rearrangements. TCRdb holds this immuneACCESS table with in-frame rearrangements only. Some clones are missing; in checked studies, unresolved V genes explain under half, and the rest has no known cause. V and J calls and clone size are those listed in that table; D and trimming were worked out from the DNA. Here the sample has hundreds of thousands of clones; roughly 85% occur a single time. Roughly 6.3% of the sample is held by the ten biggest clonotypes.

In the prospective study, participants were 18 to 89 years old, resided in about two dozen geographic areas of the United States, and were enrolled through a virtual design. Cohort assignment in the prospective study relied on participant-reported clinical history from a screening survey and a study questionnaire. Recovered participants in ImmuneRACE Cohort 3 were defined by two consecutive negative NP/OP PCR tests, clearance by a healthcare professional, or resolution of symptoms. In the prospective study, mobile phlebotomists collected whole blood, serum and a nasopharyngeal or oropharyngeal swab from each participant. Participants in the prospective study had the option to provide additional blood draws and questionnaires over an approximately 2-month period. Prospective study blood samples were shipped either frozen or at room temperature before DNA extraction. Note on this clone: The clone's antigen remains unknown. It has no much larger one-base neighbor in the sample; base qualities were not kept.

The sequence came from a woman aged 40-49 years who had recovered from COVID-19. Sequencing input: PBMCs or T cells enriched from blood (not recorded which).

The CDR3: CASSPSGAGGFGYTF. The DNA reads TGTGCCAGCTCACCATCGGGAGCAGGGGGCTTTGGCTACACCTTC. The receptor chain draws on TRBV18 and TRBJ1-2; TRBD1 aligns with 8 central bases. Trimming leaves V shorter by 2 bases and J shorter by 7 bases, with the junction holding 9 bases beyond the gene matches. The germline V gene provides CDR1 KGHSH and CDR2 LQKENI. Reading from cysteine to phenylalanine, the CDR3 counts 15 amino acids. Only the CDR3 DNA is retained, 45 bases long and in frame from the first base.